This T cell receptor (beta chain) was recorded in a study of read filtering for tumor transcriptome and immune sequencing. Study-level information: DNase treatment preceded whole-transcriptome library preparation.

The library was built from about 400 ng RNA with molecular barcoded adaptors for alpha/delta and beta/gamma chains. TCRdb re-analysed the reads in MiXCR, keeping a single row per CDR3 protein. The sample lists around 130,000 distinct CDR3 sequences; over 10% were seen once. Regarding the study as a whole: The CD138-negative fraction was mixed bone marrow immune cells, not pure T cells.

This clonotype was detected many times. Its antigen is undetermined. The material sequenced was a population of CD138-negative cells sorted from bone marrow. The TCR was taken from a donor older than 35 with multiple myeloma.

The CDR3, as DNA: TGTGCCAGCAGCCCGGACAGGTTGACAGATACGCAGTATTTT. It is translated as CASSPDRLTDTQYF. This chain connects TRBV4-2 to TRBJ2-3; TRBD1 matches at 7 bases. Germline trimming cut 4 bases from V and 3 bases from J; bases unmatched to any gene: 4. Germline V lookup: CDR1 LGHNA, CDR2 YNFKEQ. The CDR3 is 14 residues long.